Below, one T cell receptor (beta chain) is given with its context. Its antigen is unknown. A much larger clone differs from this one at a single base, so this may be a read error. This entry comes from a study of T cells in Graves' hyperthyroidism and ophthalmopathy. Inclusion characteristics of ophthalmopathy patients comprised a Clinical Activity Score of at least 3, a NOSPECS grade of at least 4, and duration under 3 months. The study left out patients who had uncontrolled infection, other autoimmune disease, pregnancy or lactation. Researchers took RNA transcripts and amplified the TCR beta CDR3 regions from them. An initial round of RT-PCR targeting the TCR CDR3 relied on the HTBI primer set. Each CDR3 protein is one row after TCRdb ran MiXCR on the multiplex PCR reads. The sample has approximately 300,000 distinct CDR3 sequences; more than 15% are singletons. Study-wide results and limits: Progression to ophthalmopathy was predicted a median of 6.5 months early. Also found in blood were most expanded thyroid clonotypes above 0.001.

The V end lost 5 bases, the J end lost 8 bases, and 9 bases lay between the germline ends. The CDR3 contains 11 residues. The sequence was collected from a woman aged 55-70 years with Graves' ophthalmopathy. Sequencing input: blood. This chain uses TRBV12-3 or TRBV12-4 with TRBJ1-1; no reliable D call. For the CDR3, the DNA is TGTGCCAGCAGTCACTTGGAGGAAGCTTTCTTT. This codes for CASSHLEEAFF.